The clone carrying this TCR beta chain showed up just a few times. Its target is not known. Noted treatment: roughly 20 received Ad26.COV2.S at low or high dose, single or two shots; roughly five received placebo; per-sample allocation not given. Day 63 after the first injection of vaccine or placebo was the sampling time. This entry belongs to a study of Ad26.COV2.S vaccination and SARS-CoV-2 variants. Study information: Enrolled in COV1001, the donor was in the Ad26.COV2.S trial arm, which received the vaccine. Study results and caveats: Vaccine and placebo recipients had similar non-spike TCR breadth.

CDR3 size: 14 residues. Germline V gives CDR1 SGDLS, CDR2 YYNGEE. The ends were cut back, 8 bases at V and 4 bases at J, with 16 bases in the middle. Using immunoSEQ multiplex PCR, the repertoire was profiled, and TCRdb retains in-frame clones only, with some absent. The data show about 350,000 clones, over 75% seen once. The receptor's source is a person between 18 and 65 years old who received the Ad26.COV2.S COVID-19 vaccine or a placebo. The chain combines TRBV9 with TRBJ1-5, with D possibly TRBD1 on 6 matching bases. Source: peripheral blood, taken in a trial of Ad26.COV2.S vaccine versus placebo. As DNA, the CDR3 is TGTGCCAGAGGGGGGCAGGAGCATAATCAGCCCCAGCATTTT. It is translated as CARGGQEHNQPQHF.